Listed here is a single T cell receptor beta chain. What this receptor recognizes is not known. Base qualities are missing; no much larger clone stands one base away. The immunoSEQ Assay was the method used to sequence TCRbeta CDR3 regions. After extraction, genomic DNA underwent amplification by bias-controlled multiplex PCR, followed by high-throughput sequencing. From the authors' description of their analysis: To quantify the absolute abundance of every unique TCRbeta CDR3 region, sequences were collapsed and filtered. T cell fraction was estimated by normalization of TCRbeta template counts to usable DNA, with usable DNA being measured through amplification of reference genes present in all nucleated cells. Repertoire TCRs were annotated as SARS-CoV-2-specific when V gene, CDR3 amino acid sequence and J gene were exactly matched to a known reactive TCR set. The reference SARS-CoV-2 TCR set came from MIRA and was filtered for enrichment in COVID-19-positive ImmuneCODE repertoires, removing public or cross-reactive TCRs. Using the MIRA antigens, annotated TCRs were further analysed by specific ORF or by position within an ORF. Depth was the summed frequency of annotated unique rearrangements, while breadth was defined as annotated unique rearrangements over total unique productive rearrangements. Two-sided Wilcoxon rank-sum tests were applied when comparing TCR breadth between groups. This is the immuneACCESS table as TCRdb keeps it, with only in-frame sequences that have V and J called. A part of the clones is gone; compared with another copy, unresolved V genes explain less than half, and the rest is unexplained. The V and J calls and clone size are taken from that table; D and trimming were inferred from the DNA. The sample table holds about 350,000 clones, of which 70% to 90% were seen once. The ten largest account for around a tenth of the sample.

The sample's treatment or condition label, in plain terms: around 19 received Ad26.COV2.S at low or high dose, single or two shots; several received placebo; per-sample allocation not given. For vaccine and placebo recipients, repertoires were sequenced using samples collected on day 63 after the first injection. In Cohort 1b, about two dozen adults aged 18-55 years were enrolled at a single site in Boston, USA, between 29 July and 7 August 2020. As a vaccine, Ad26.COV2.S was a replication-incompetent adenovirus type 26 vector that expressed a prefusion-stabilized SARS-CoV-2 spike protein derived from the original Wuhan strain. The data were taken from a study of Ad26.COV2.S vaccination and SARS-CoV-2 variants (dated by TCRdb to the early 2020s). Broadly, across the study: Vaccine-arm donors came from COV1001, a multicentre, randomized, double-blind, placebo-controlled phase I-IIa trial of Ad26.COV2.S in healthy adults. Dosing of Ad26.COV2.S was intramuscular, at either 5x10^10 or 1x10^11 viral particles, delivered as one shot or as two shots spaced 56 days apart. Investigators did not know the trial group allocation while performing experiments and assessing outcomes. The specificity and breadth of SARS-CoV-2-reactive T cell receptors after Ad26.COV2.S vaccination were assessed by TCRbeta repertoire sequencing. The TCR-sequenced set comprised around 30 samples: around 20 Ad26.COV2.S vaccine recipients, 5 placebo recipients and 8 SARS-CoV-2 convalescent individuals. Participants in the trial were split at random into five groups of five each, receiving low-dose or high-dose Ad26.COV2.S once or twice, or else placebo on both occasions. General study outcomes and caveats: Substantial breadth of spike-specific CD8+ and CD4+ T cell responses was reported after vaccination. Spike-specific TCR breadth was higher in Ad26.COV2.S recipients than in placebo recipients (P = 0.0014). The study lacked the statistical power to compare responses across vaccine doses or regimens. The authors noted that total T cell responses may have been underestimated by the TCR breadth and depth analyses. Non-spike TCR breadth was comparable between vaccine and placebo recipients, consistent with the vaccine containing only spike.

The CDR3 holds 14 amino acids from the cysteine to the phenylalanine. Kept here is only the CDR3 DNA, which spans 42 bases and is read in frame from base 1. V drops 5 bases and J drops 7 bases, leaving 15 bases in between. Reading the germline V gene gives CDR1 SGHDT and CDR2 YYEEEE. The rearranged chain carries TRBV5-6 and TRBJ2-2; tentative D gene TRBD2, with 7 bases matching. The sequences come from peripheral blood, collected in a trial of Ad26.COV2.S vaccine versus placebo. The TCR sequence derives from a person aged 18-65 years who received the Ad26.COV2.S COVID-19 vaccine or a placebo. The base sequence is TGTGCCAGCAGGCCCACAGGGAGGGACGGGGAGCTGTTTTTT. Translation gives CASRPTGRDGELFF.